Listed here are 20 T cell receptor beta chains from one sample, sequenced in a study of OX40 agonist ivuxolimab in advanced cancers. Here immunoSEQ multiplex PCR was the method, and the copy in TCRdb shows in-frame clones only, minus some. In the table there are tens of thousands of clones, 65% to 85% of which are singletons. Sequenced here: CD4+ or CD8+ T cells sorted from blood, sampled in a trial of the OX40 agonist ivuxolimab. These receptors were obtained from an adult with an advanced solid tumor such as melanoma, head and neck, liver or kidney cancer.

This clone came up a few times. The rearrangement uses TRBV25-1 and TRBJ1-2; tentatively, D is TRBD1 (5 bases). V lost 10 bases and J 8 bases, leaving 14 bases between the germline ends. The CDR3 extends over 11 amino acids. Germline values: CDR1 MGHDK, CDR2 SYGVNS. CDR3 amino acids: CATLGGRGYTF. In DNA, the CDR3 is TGTGCCACCCTCGGGGGGAGAGGCTACACCTTC.

Concerning this clone itself: Relative to the germline gene, one junction end is altered; a read error may explain this. The chain recombines TRBV5-4 with TRBJ1-2; D uncertain. Germline V gene lookup returns CDR1 SGHNT and CDR2 YYREEE (reference sequence). The CDR3 consists of 13 residues. The CDR3 spells CASSQVDGGGYTF. Here the CDR3 DNA reads TGCGCCAGCAGCCAAGTGGACGGCGGTGGCTACACCTTC.

The chain couples TRBV11-3 to TRBJ2-1; no clear D gene. The CDR3 totals 13 residues. The ends were cut back, 6 bases at V and 5 bases at J, with 11 bases in the middle. Germline V lookup: CDR1 SGHNT, CDR2 YENEEA. CDR3 loop: CASRKDADNEQFF. The CDR3 DNA reads TGTGCCAGCAGAAAGGACGCCGACAATGAGCAGTTCTTC.

This chain uses TRBV5-1 with TRBJ2-5; 7 bases match TRBD1. The J segment lost 1 base and the V segment lost 4 bases, leaving 4 bases of the junction unmatched. There are 14 residues in the CDR3. Per germline, CDR1 SGHRS and CDR2 YFSETQ. Here the CDR3 DNA reads TGCGCCAGCAGCCCAGGGACAGTCCAAGAGACCCAGTACTTC. Translation: CASSPGTVQETQYF.

This clone has a single count. V gene TRBV6-6 combines with J gene TRBJ1-2, with a tentative D call TRBD1 (6 bases). Germline lookup yields CDR1 MNHNY and CDR2 SVGAGI (reference sequence). Trimming pared 2 bases from V and 3 bases from J, leaving 7 bases between. The CDR3 runs 13 residues. The CDR3 region has the DNA TGTGCCAGCAGTTACGACAGGCACTATGGCTACACCTTC. This codes for CASSYDRHYGYTF.

The genes are TRBV6-1 and TRBJ1-4; D gene unclear. Germline V gene sequence: CDR1 MNHNS, CDR2 SASEGT. The CDR3 has 14 amino acids. With 5 bases removed from V and 0 bases from J, the gap between germline ends came to 7 bases. The CDR3, as DNA: TGTGCCAGCAGTCAAGGGCCAACTAATGAAAAACTGTTTTTT. This translates into CASSQGPTNEKLFF.

The genes are TRBV6-1 and TRBJ1-5, with 9 bases lining up with TRBD1. Germline V CDR1 and CDR2: MNHNS, SASEGT. The CDR3 sequence is 15 residues long. J lost 8 bases, V lost 3 bases, and 8 bases had no gene match. CDR3 sequence: CASSEDRGLIKPQHF. DNA for the CDR3: TGTGCCAGCAGTGAGGACAGGGGCCTAATCAAGCCCCAGCATTTT.

The chain recombines TRBV19 with TRBJ1-2; tentative D call: TRBD1 (5 bases). The CDR3 is 15 amino acids. Germline-derived CDR1 and CDR2 are LNHDA and SQIVND (reference sequence). V was clipped by 9 bases and J by 5 bases, with 22 bases between them. The CDR3 DNA sequence: TGTGCCAGAGTAGACTCACCGGGACGCGAGTATGGCTACACCTTC. Translating it yields CARVDSPGREYGYTF.

The genes are TRBV7-3 and TRBJ2-7, with a possible D match to TRBD2 (5 bases). V was cut by 2 bases and J by 2 bases, with 16 bases left in between. CDR1 and CDR2 (germline): SGHTA, FQGTGA. The CDR3 length is 16 residues. This CDR3 reads CASSLGIIGNTYEQYF. Here the CDR3 DNA reads TGTGCCAGCAGCTTAGGGATAATCGGGAACACCTACGAGCAGTACTTC.

This sequence joins TRBV4-1 and TRBJ2-5; 7 bases match TRBD1. Germline V gene lookup returns CDR1 MGHRA and CDR2 YSYEKL. The junction had 11 bases not matched to a gene; V was cut back by 3 bases and J by 4 bases. The CDR3 is made up of 16 amino acids. The CDR3 DNA follows: TGCGCCAGCAGCCATGAAAAGGGGGCAAGTGCAGAGACCCAGTACTTC. Amino acid sequence: CASSHEKGASAETQYF.

J is TRBJ2-2 and V is TRBV4-2; 14 nucleotides agree with TRBD2. Looked up from germline, CDR1 is LGHNA and CDR2 is YNFKEQ. Trimming cost V 3 bases and J 5 bases; bases outside gene matches: 5. This CDR3 comprises 17 residues. In DNA form, the CDR3 reads TGTGCCAGCAGCCAGGGACTAGCGGGAGTAGGGACCGGGGAGCTGTTTTTT. Its translation: CASSQGLAGVGTGELFF.

The rearrangement joins TRBV27 to TRBJ2-1; D is ambiguous. V was pared by 5 bases and J by 2 bases, with 16 bases between. Germline assignment: CDR1 MNHEY and CDR2 SMNVEV (reference sequence). The CDR3 is made up of 16 amino acids. In DNA, the CDR3 is TGTGCCAGCAGTCTATACTTGCAGCCCGCCTACAATGAGCAGTTCTTC. Protein sequence: CASSLYLQPAYNEQFF.

This clone turned up a few times. This chain connects TRBV2 to TRBJ2-1; D ambiguous. Trimming removed 6 bases from V and 2 bases from J, with 14 bases in between. Looked up from germline, CDR1 is SNHLY and CDR2 is FYNNEI. The CDR3 spans 15 residues. CDR3 loop: CASRRTANTYNEQFF. The CDR3, as DNA: TGTGCCAGCAGGAGGACGGCGAACACCTACAATGAGCAGTTCTTC.

The chain combines TRBV2 with TRBJ2-7; D is perhaps TRBD1 or TRBD2 (5 bases each). The CDR3 covers 13 residues. CDR1 and CDR2 (germline): SNHLY, FYNNEI. The V and J ends lost 8 bases and 5 bases respectively, with 16 bases between them. The CDR3 region is CASGGNRGDEQYF. The CDR3 DNA reads TGTGCCAGCGGGGGTAATAGAGGGGACGAGCAGTACTTC.

In this sample, this clone turned up once. The rearrangement links TRBV30 to TRBJ1-1; tentatively, D is TRBD1 (6 bases). CDR3 length: 13 amino acids. With 3 bases removed from V and 8 bases from J, the gap between germline ends came to 16 bases. Germline lookup yields CDR1 GTSNPN and CDR2 SVGIG (reference sequence). The CDR3 loop reads CAWRTTGWVEAFF. The DNA for the CDR3 is TGTGCCTGGAGAACAACAGGGTGGGTGGAAGCTTTCTTT.

The chain uses TRBV6-6 and TRBJ1-2; D perhaps matches TRBD1 (5 bases). The CDR3 extends over 12 amino acids. Per germline, CDR1 MNHNY and CDR2 SVGAGI (reference sequence). Trimming shortened V by 4 bases and J by 6 bases, and 9 bases separated the two germline ends. CDR3 sequence (DNA): TGTGCCAGCAGTTCGGGAGGGGATGGCTACACCTTC. It yields the protein CASSSGGDGYTF.

J is TRBJ2-1 and V is TRBV5-1; D may be TRBD1 (6 bases). CDR3 length: 17 amino acids. V was pared by 4 bases and J by 1 base, with 18 bases between. Germline V gene data show CDR1 as SGHRS and CDR2 as YFSETQ. CDR3 sequence: CASSPPGQSGSYNEQFF. CDR3 nucleotide sequence: TGCGCCAGCAGCCCACCGGGACAAAGCGGTTCCTACAATGAGCAGTTCTTC.

V is TRBV5-6 and J is TRBJ1-1; D is perhaps TRBD1 (6 bases). CDR3 size: 14 residues. CDR1 and CDR2 from the germline V gene are SGHDT and YYEEEE. V was cut by 4 bases and J by 5 bases, with 15 bases left in between. CDR3 protein: CASSAAGVRTEAFF. The CDR3 DNA reads TGTGCCAGCAGCGCCGCAGGGGTTCGTACTGAAGCTTTCTTT.

This clone showed up just a few times. CDR3 amino acids: CASSLGTGAYEQYF. DNA of the CDR3: TGTGCCAGCAGCTTAGGGACAGGGGCCTACGAGCAGTACTTC. The J gene is TRBJ2-7, the V gene TRBV7-3, with TRBD1 matching over 10 bases. J gave up 2 bases and V 2 bases, and 0 bases lay outside the gene matches. The CDR3 runs 14 residues. CDR1 is SGHTA, CDR2 FQGTGA, per germline. The full variable domain, with the rest looked up from reference TRBV7-3 and TRBJ2-7, is GAGVSQTPSNKVTEKGKYVELRCDPISGHTALYWYRQSLGQGPEFLIYFQGTGAADDSGLPNDRFFAVRPEGSVSTLKIQRTERGDSAVYLCASSLGTGAYEQYFGPGTRLTVT.

The chain has TRBV30 and TRBJ2-7; maybe TRBD2 (5 bases). The V and J ends lost 4 bases and 3 bases respectively, with 16 bases between them. There are 14 residues in the CDR3. CDR1 and CDR2 from the germline V gene are GTSNPN and SVGIG (reference sequence). The CDR3 sequence: CAWTQSSTNYEQYF. In DNA, the CDR3 is TGTGCCTGGACCCAGTCTAGCACGAACTACGAGCAGTACTTC.